The 3 T cell receptor beta chains given below trace back to one sample, sequenced in a study of OX40 agonist ivuxolimab in advanced cancers. The repertoire was sequenced with immunoSEQ multiplex PCR; TCRdb's copy has only in-frame clones and lacks some. This table holds 77,000 or so clones, 75% to 95% found once. Specimen: CD4+ or CD8+ T cells sorted from blood, collected in a trial of the OX40 agonist ivuxolimab. The receptors were sampled from an adult with an advanced solid tumor such as melanoma, head and neck, liver or kidney cancer.

V is TRBV9 and J is TRBJ2-5; TRBD2 agrees at 13 bases. CDR1 and CDR2 (germline): SGDLS, YYNGEE. The CDR3 sequence is 16 residues long. J was trimmed by 3 bases and V by 4 bases; bases with no gene match: 6. CDR3 protein: CASSPPGTSGEETQYF. The CDR3 nucleotides read TGTGCCAGCAGCCCACCCGGGACTAGCGGGGAAGAGACCCAGTACTTC.

The chain combines TRBV5-1 with TRBJ2-1, with 11 nucleotides matching TRBD1. Germline V gene data show CDR1 as SGHRS and CDR2 as YFSETQ. J was trimmed by 6 bases and V by 5 bases; bases with no gene match: 7. This CDR3 is 15 amino acids long. In nucleotides, the CDR3 is TGCGCCAGCAGTGGAACGGGACAGGGGGTCAATGAGCAGTTCTTC. This sequence encodes CASSGTGQGVNEQFF.

The chain carries TRBV6-1 and TRBJ1-2; D call uncertain. The germline CDR1 and CDR2 sequences are MNHNS and SASEGT. The CDR3 covers 14 residues. V lost 1 base, J lost 3 bases, and 9 bases lay in between. This CDR3 is CASSEEPRYYGYTF. The CDR3 nucleotides read TGTGCCAGCAGTGAAGAGCCAAGGTACTATGGCTACACCTTC.